Following are 16 T cell receptor beta chains from one sample sequenced in a study of vaccination effects on CD4 cells after COVID-19. Before any sequencing was done, the ViraFEST assay used viral peptide pools to expand antigen-specific CD4+ T cells. Isolating CD4+ T cells followed roughly ten days of culture. Negative nucleocapsid antibody tests before and after vaccination confirmed no previous SARS-CoV-2 infection. Clones were read by immunoSEQ multiplex PCR, and TCRdb kept only the in-frame ones, dropping some. This table has about 41,000 clones, roughly 70% appearing once. These receptors' antigens are unknown. The specimen comprised CD4+ T cells from PBMCs cultured with HCoV-OC43 spike peptides, sampled before COVID-19 vaccination. Subset here: HCoV-OC43 spike overlapping peptide pool stimulation. These receptors were collected from a human donor who received a COVID-19 vaccine.

The rearrangement joins TRBV5-1 to TRBJ1-2; 8 bases match TRBD1. Germline V gene sequence: CDR1 SGHRS, CDR2 YFSETQ. The V gene end was trimmed by 2 bases and the J gene end by 8 bases; junction bases not matched to a gene: 5. CDR3 length: 13 residues. The DNA for the CDR3 is TGCGCCAGCAGCTTAGACAGGGGACTCGGCTACACCTTC. Its protein is CASSLDRGLGYTF.

The genes are TRBV7-3 and TRBJ2-1; D remains ambiguous. Germline CDR1 SGHTA, CDR2 FQGTGA. Trimming removed 1 base from V and 9 bases from J, with 10 bases in between. There are 13 residues in the CDR3. The CDR3 loop is CASSLKPGFEQFF. DNA for the CDR3: TGTGCCAGCAGCTTAAAACCAGGTTTTGAGCAGTTCTTC. Using reference TRBV7-3 and TRBJ2-1 for the parts outside the CDR3, the full variable domain is GAGVSQTPSNKVTEKGKYVELRCDPISGHTALYWYRQSLGQGPEFLIYFQGTGAADDSGLPNDRFFAVRPEGSVSTLKIQRTERGDSAVYLCASSLKPGFEQFFGPGTRLTVL.

This sequence joins TRBV12-5 and TRBJ2-7; D unresolved. The V end was cut by 4 bases, the J end by 7 bases, with 8 bases between. The CDR3 runs 11 residues. The germline V gene has CDR1 LGHNT and CDR2 FRNRAP. CDR3 in amino acids: CASGSSWEQYF. CDR3 DNA sequence: TGTGCTAGTGGTTCCTCTTGGGAGCAGTACTTC.

This chain uses TRBV30 with TRBJ1-1, with D unresolved. CDR3 length: 16 amino acids. Looked up from germline, CDR1 is GTSNPN and CDR2 is SVGIG (reference sequence). The V end was cut by 4 bases, the J end by 2 bases, with 20 bases between. The CDR3: CAWTPLLLRQNTEAFF. The CDR3 coding sequence is TGTGCCTGGACCCCCCTCCTCCTACGGCAAAACACTGAAGCTTTCTTT.

J is TRBJ2-7 and V is TRBV2; 8 nucleotides match TRBD1. Losses at the gene ends were 0 bases for V and 7 bases for J; bases not matched to a gene: 11. The CDR3 contains 16 residues. CDR1 is SNHLY, CDR2 FYNNEI, per germline. The CDR3 sequence: CASSEALSGGTEEQYF. As DNA, the CDR3 is TGTGCCAGCAGTGAAGCGCTGTCAGGGGGCACGGAAGAGCAGTACTTC.

V gene TRBV4-2 combines with J gene TRBJ2-1, with TRBD1 matching over 11 bases. Trimming took 0 bases from V and 6 from J; bases not matched to a gene: 4. Germline V lookup: CDR1 LGHNA, CDR2 YNFKEQ. The CDR3 covers 16 residues. The CDR3 DNA follows: TGTGCCAGCAGCCAAGAATCCGGGACAGGGGGCAATGAGCAGTTCTTC. This sequence encodes CASSQESGTGGNEQFF.

This clone was picked up a small number of times. This rearrangement joins TRBV4-1 to TRBJ2-1; D is unclear. Between the trimmed V and J ends, which lost 4 bases and 0 bases, there was a span of 16 bases. This CDR3 has 17 amino acids. Per the germline V gene, CDR1 is MGHRA and CDR2 is YSYEKL. CDR3 DNA sequence: TGCGCCAGCAGCCCCCTACTTCTTCCAAGCTCCTACAATGAGCAGTTCTTC. Translation: CASSPLLLPSSYNEQFF.

The chain couples TRBV5-1 to TRBJ2-2; possibly TRBD2 for D (7 bases). V was trimmed by 4 bases and J by 4 bases, leaving 32 bases between them. The CDR3 spans 21 residues. Germline V gene data show CDR1 as SGHRS and CDR2 as YFSETQ. The CDR3 region is CASSPGTTSLAGRAGTGELFF. CDR3 DNA: TGCGCCAGCAGCCCCGGGACAACAAGCTTAGCGGGCCGAGCGGGCACCGGGGAGCTGTTTTTT. Full variable domain (remainder filled in from reference TRBV5-1 and TRBJ2-2): KAGVTQTPRYLIKTRGQQVTLSCSPISGHRSVSWYQQTPGQGLQFLFEYFSETQRNKGNFPGRFSGRQFSNSRSEMNVSTLELGDSALYLCASSPGTTSLAGRAGTGELFFGEGSRLTVL.

The V and J genes are TRBV2 and TRBJ2-2, with 9 bases matching TRBD1. This CDR3 is 17 amino acids long. Germline-derived CDR1 and CDR2 are SNHLY and FYNNEI. Trimming cost V 6 bases and J 4 bases; bases outside gene matches: 12. CDR3 loop: CASSEGQGRSGTGELFF. The DNA for the CDR3 is TGTGCCAGCAGCGAGGGACAGGGACGTTCCGGCACCGGGGAGCTGTTTTTT.

J is TRBJ2-5 and V is TRBV11-2, with 14 bases lining up with TRBD2. CDR3 length: 18 amino acids. V was clipped by 3 bases and J by 4 bases; unmatched bases: 10. Germline CDR1 and CDR2: SGHAT and FQNNGV. CDR3 coding DNA: TGTGCCAGCAGCTTCTGGGGAGGGACTAGCGGGGGTGGAGAGACCCAGTACTTC. Amino acid sequence: CASSFWGGTSGGGETQYF.

The gene calls are TRBV28 and TRBJ1-4, with D unresolved. The germline gives CDR1 MDHEN, CDR2 SYDVKM. V was clipped by 3 bases and J by 7 bases, with 3 bases between them. The length of the CDR3 is 11 residues. CDR3 nucleotide sequence: TGTGCCAGCAGTTTGTCTGAAAAACTGTTTTTT. This translates into CASSLSEKLFF.

This sequence joins TRBV3-1 (or the pseudogene TRBV3-2) and TRBJ1-2, with D possibly being TRBD1 (6 bases). This CDR3 region has 16 residues. Germline assignment: CDR1 LGHDT and CDR2 YNNKEL (reference sequence). V was trimmed by 4 bases and J by 5 bases, leaving 20 bases between them. CDR3 DNA sequence: TGTGCCAGCAGCCTTTTTACAAGGGGGTTGAGGTATGGCTACACCTTC. Encoded protein: CASSLFTRGLRYGYTF.

The rearrangement uses TRBV2 and TRBJ2-4, with D perhaps given as TRBD1 or TRBD2 (6 bases each). In germline, CDR1 is SNHLY, CDR2 FYNNEI. Trimming removed 6 bases at V and 6 bases at J, with 18 bases between. CDR3 length: 15 amino acids. CDR3 loop: CASRATRGDRNIQYF. The CDR3 nucleotides are TGTGCCAGCAGAGCCACTAGGGGGGACCGAAACATTCAGTACTTC.

This sequence joins TRBV19 and TRBJ1-1; D remains unclear. Trimming took 3 bases from V and 1 from J, leaving 9 bases between them. CDR3 length: 14 amino acids. Germline V gene lookup returns CDR1 LNHDA and CDR2 SQIVND (reference sequence). Written as DNA, the CDR3 is TGTGCCAGTAGTATGGTGAGCAGGAACACTGAAGCTTTCTTT. Its translation is CASSMVSRNTEAFF.

The rearrangement uses TRBV20-1 and TRBJ2-7; possible D gene TRBD2, 6 bases. The CDR3 contains 11 residues. V was pared by 3 bases and J by 5 bases, with 8 bases between. CDR1 and CDR2 from the germline V gene are DFQATT and SNEGSKA (reference sequence). For the CDR3, the DNA is TGCAGTGCTAGTGGCGGGAACGAGCAGTACTTC. This translates into CSASGGNEQYF.

The chain joins TRBV15 to TRBJ2-7, with 7 positions matching TRBD2. V dropped 5 bases and J dropped 2; count of bases not matched to a gene: 12. Germline V gene sequence: CDR1 LNHNV, CDR2 YYDKDF (reference sequence). The CDR3 loop spans 16 amino acids. CDR3 amino acids: CATSGGSGKGAYEQYF. The CDR3 bases are TGTGCCACCAGCGGGGGGAGCGGGAAAGGAGCCTACGAGCAGTACTTC.